Listed here are 24 T cell receptor beta chains from one sample, sequenced in a study of CD8 T cells in Susac syndrome (dated by TCRdb to the late 2010s). Receptor libraries were prepared by the immunoSEQ multiplex PCR assay. RNA was extracted with the RNeasy kit and roughly 0.45 to 1 ug was reverse transcribed using random hexamers. TCRdb took the public reads, trimmed them with fastp at Q25, ran MiXCR for clone calling and kept in-frame beta chains. When rows share a CDR3 protein, they turn into one entry using the most common DNA and genes. This sample comprises 77,000 or so distinct CDR3 sequences, under 95% of them detected only once. The ten largest make up about 0.54% of the sample. Sequenced sample: CD4+ T cells from PBMCs. These receptors came from a human donor with Susac syndrome.

The chain recombines TRBV18 with TRBJ1-2; TRBD1 might be the D (6 bases). V shed 8 bases and J shed 2 bases, with 30 bases lying between them. In germline, CDR1 is KGHSH, CDR2 LQKENI. The CDR3 length is 19 residues. DNA of the CDR3: TGTGCCAGCACTACCGGACGGGACAACAACCGGGGGAAAAACTATGGCTACACCTTC. As protein: CASTTGRDNNRGKNYGYTF.

The rearrangement links TRBV20-1 to TRBJ1-1; D possibly corresponds to TRBD1 (5 bases). Trimming stripped 7 bases from V and 4 bases from J, with 16 bases between. Germline loops: CDR1 DFQATT, CDR2 SNEGSKA (reference sequence). The CDR3 is made up of 13 amino acids. CDR3 loop: CSGNRDGGTEAFF. Written as DNA, the CDR3 is TGCAGTGGTAACCGGGACGGAGGCACTGAAGCTTTCTTT.

This sequence joins TRBV5-4 and TRBJ2-1; D remains unclear. This CDR3 region has 16 residues. V shed 0 bases and J shed 0 bases, with 10 bases lying between them. The germline CDR1 and CDR2 sequences are SGHNT and YYREEE (reference sequence). Written as DNA, the CDR3 is TGTGCCAGCAGCTTGGGCCACCAGAGCTCCTACAATGAGCAGTTCTTC. The encoded protein is CASSLGHQSSYNEQFF.

This chain links TRBV5-4 with TRBJ2-2; D is possibly TRBD2 (6 bases). Trimming cost V 4 bases and J 6 bases, with 19 bases left between them. Germline CDR1 and CDR2: SGHNT and YYREEE (reference sequence). The CDR3 covers 16 residues. The CDR3 DNA follows: TGTGCCAGCAGCGGGGACTTGACGGGATTGTCCGGGGAGCTGTTTTTT. This gives the protein CASSGDLTGLSGELFF.

This clonotype has a handful of counts. The V call is TRBV4-3, the J call TRBJ2-1; 9 nucleotides align to TRBD2. Germline values: CDR1 LGHNA, CDR2 YSLEER. There are 19 residues in the CDR3. The V gene end was trimmed by 0 bases and the J gene end by 0 bases; junction bases not matched to a gene: 9. The CDR3 here is CASSQDRGGRAISYNEQFF. The CDR3 nucleotides read TGCGCCAGCAGCCAAGATAGAGGCGGGAGGGCCATCTCCTACAATGAGCAGTTCTTC.

The V and J genes are TRBV2 and TRBJ2-1; 13 nucleotides align to TRBD2. The CDR3 sequence is 14 residues long. Trimming at V came to 6 bases and at J to 6 bases, leaving 2 bases not matched to a gene. CDR1 and CDR2 (germline): SNHLY, FYNNEI. CDR3 region: CASRLAGGPNEQFF. The CDR3 DNA reads TGTGCCAGCAGACTAGCGGGAGGGCCCAATGAGCAGTTCTTC.

The chain links TRBV10-3 to TRBJ2-7; possible D gene TRBD2, 5 bases. This CDR3 comprises 16 residues. The germline V and J ends were trimmed by 0 bases and 4 bases, with 16 bases remaining between them. The V gene's germline CDR1 is ENHRY and CDR2 SYGVKD. The DNA for the CDR3 is TGTGCCATCAGTGAGTCCCGGGGTGGGGAGACGTACGAGCAGTACTTC. Its protein is CAISESRGGETYEQYF.

This clonotype was seen a single time. The CDR3 here is CASRGQGGVYGYTF. The CDR3 region has the DNA TGTGCCAGCAGGGGACAGGGGGGGGTCTATGGCTACACCTTC. The V and J genes are TRBV6-1 and TRBJ1-2; TRBD1 aligns across 11 bases. J was trimmed by 4 bases and V by 6 bases; bases with no gene match: 4. Germline lookup yields CDR1 MNHNS and CDR2 SASEGT. The CDR3 runs 14 residues.

The chain is built from TRBV20-1 and TRBJ2-2; D remains unclear. This CDR3 is 13 amino acids long. V was clipped by 3 bases and J by 3 bases, with 8 bases between them. Germline CDR1 DFQATT, CDR2 SNEGSKA (reference sequence). CDR3: CSARLDDTGELFF. The CDR3 region has the DNA TGCAGTGCTAGGTTGGACGACACCGGGGAGCTGTTTTTT.

The genes are TRBV7-3 and TRBJ1-5, with no clear D. The germline V gene encodes CDR1 SGHTA and CDR2 FQGTGA. The CDR3 is made up of 14 amino acids. Trimming stripped 7 bases from V and 7 bases from J, with 17 bases between. The CDR3 nucleotides are TGTGCCAGCACCGACAAGGCCGGAACGCAGCCCCAGCATTTT. It yields the protein CASTDKAGTQPQHF.

V and J are TRBV9 and TRBJ1-2; D perhaps matches TRBD1 (5 bases). This CDR3 is 12 amino acids long. The V end lost 0 bases, the J end lost 8 bases, and 8 bases lay between the germline ends. The germline V gene encodes CDR1 SGDLS and CDR2 YYNGEE. CDR3: CASSVAGLGYTF. The CDR3, as DNA: TGTGCCAGCAGCGTAGCAGGGCTGGGCTACACCTTC.

This clonotype was observed a single time. Here the CDR3 reads CASSRTSGIFKTDTQYF. CDR3 nucleotides: TGCGCCAGCAGTCGTACTAGCGGGATTTTCAAGACAGATACGCAGTATTTT. The rearrangement links TRBV5-1 to TRBJ2-3, with 10 nucleotides matching TRBD2. There are 17 residues in the CDR3. Trimming took 5 bases from V and 3 from J; bases not matched to a gene: 12. Germline loops: CDR1 SGHRS, CDR2 YFSETQ.

The chain employs TRBV5-4 and TRBJ2-3; 7 bases are a match to TRBD1. CDR1 is SGHNT, CDR2 YYREEE, per germline (reference sequence). The length of the CDR3 is 16 residues. V shed 4 bases, J shed 1 base, and the junction held 9 bases outside the gene matches. This chain's CDR3 is CASSPQGQIGTDTQYF. The CDR3 region has the DNA TGTGCCAGCAGCCCGCAGGGACAGATCGGCACAGATACGCAGTATTTT.

The chain has TRBV29-1 and TRBJ1-1, with a weak D call TRBD1 (6 bases). CDR3 length equals 13 residues. Germline CDR1 and CDR2: SQVTM and ANQGSEA. Trimming left V 4 bases short and J 3 bases short, with 12 bases between. The CDR3 DNA is TGCAGCGTTGGCGAGGGGGAGGACACTGAAGCTTTCTTT. Translating it yields CSVGEGEDTEAFF.

This sequence joins TRBV7-9 and TRBJ2-1; D not resolved. Germline CDR1 reads SEHNR; CDR2 reads FQNEAQ (reference sequence). The CDR3 runs to 10 residues. Trimming removed 5 bases from V and 7 bases from J, with 3 bases in between. The CDR3 loop is CASSVNEQFF. CDR3 in DNA: TGTGCCAGCAGCGTTAATGAGCAGTTCTTC. The entire variable domain, with the rest obtained from reference TRBV7-9 and TRBJ2-1, is as follows: DTGVSQNPRHKITKRGQNVTFRCDPISEHNRLYWYRQTLGQGPEFLTYFQNEAQLEKSRLLSDRFSAERPKGSFSTLEIQRTEQGDSAMYLCASSVNEQFFGPGTRLTVL.

The CDR3 DNA reads TGTGCCAGCAGTTACTCGATGGAGCAGACCGAGCAGTACTTC. Amino acid sequence: CASSYSMEQTEQYF. The chain carries TRBV6-2 or TRBV6-3 and TRBJ2-7; no definite D call. V lost 0 bases, J lost 6 bases, and 12 bases lay in between. Germline CDR1 and CDR2: MNHEY and SVGEGT. The CDR3 has 14 amino acids.

The J gene is TRBJ2-5, the V gene TRBV29-1; possibly TRBD1 for D (6 bases). The length of the CDR3 is 13 residues. The V gene lost 0 bases and the J gene lost 2 bases, with 7 bases spanning the gap. CDR1 is SQVTM and CDR2 is ANQGSEA in the germline V gene. The chain's CDR3 is CSVEDGQQETQYF. CDR3 DNA sequence: TGCAGCGTTGAAGATGGACAGCAAGAGACCCAGTACTTC.

The chain uses TRBV9 and TRBJ1-1; no firm D call. The V and J ends lost 0 bases and 5 bases respectively, with 8 bases between them. This CDR3 contains 13 residues. Germline V gives CDR1 SGDLS, CDR2 YYNGEE. CDR3 coding DNA: TGTGCCAGCAGCGTAGTTTTTCGGACTGAAGCTTTCTTT. Translated, it gives CASSVVFRTEAFF.

The chain employs TRBV12-3 or TRBV12-4 and TRBJ2-1; 9 nucleotides match TRBD1. This CDR3 has 16 amino acids. The trim removed 6 bases at V and 2 bases at J, leaving 8 bases unmatched. CDR3 DNA sequence: TGTGCCAGCAGATACCCGGGACAGGGACCCTACAATGAGCAGTTCTTC. Translated: CASRYPGQGPYNEQFF.

V gene TRBV9 combines with J gene TRBJ2-3; unclear D gene. This CDR3 spans 13 amino acids. V shed 0 bases and J shed 1 base, with 3 bases lying between them. Germline assignment: CDR1 SGDLS and CDR2 YYNGEE. Written as DNA, the CDR3 is TGTGCCAGCAGCGTAGCAGGCACAGATACGCAGTATTTT. Its protein product is CASSVAGTDTQYF.

The CDR3 region has the DNA TGTGCCAGCAGCGTACGTTCCCAGGGGAGCACCTACGAGCAGTACTTC. It codes for CASSVRSQGSTYEQYF. The chain joins TRBV9 to TRBJ2-7; the D gene is possibly TRBD1 (6 bases). Germline V gene lookup returns CDR1 SGDLS and CDR2 YYNGEE. The CDR3 is 16 residues long. Trimming cost V 1 base and J 2 bases, with 16 bases left between them.

The chain has TRBV7-6 and TRBJ2-1; 7 bases align to TRBD1. This CDR3 is 14 amino acids long. Germline V lookup: CDR1 SGHVS, CDR2 FNYEAQ. J lost 6 bases, V lost 1 base, and 3 bases had no gene match. This CDR3 reads CASSLGGQFNEQFF. CDR3 bases: TGTGCCAGCAGCTTAGGGGGACAGTTCAATGAGCAGTTCTTC.

The chain uses TRBV19 and TRBJ2-7; D is perhaps TRBD1 (5 bases). The V and J ends lost 8 bases and 3 bases respectively, with 14 bases between them. This CDR3 comprises 13 residues. Looked up from germline, CDR1 is LNHDA and CDR2 is SQIVND (reference sequence). The CDR3, as DNA: TGTGCCAGTCGGCCCAGGGTCTTCTACGAGCAGTACTTC. Translated, it gives CASRPRVFYEQYF. The variable domain in full, completed from reference TRBV19 and TRBJ2-7, reads DGGITQSPKYLFRKEGQNVTLSCEQNLNHDAMYWYRQDPGQGLRLIYYSQIVNDFQKGDIAEGYSVSREKKESFPLTVTSAQKNPTAFYLCASRPRVFYEQYFGPGTRLTVT.

The gene calls are TRBV12-3 or TRBV12-4 and TRBJ2-1, with a possible D match to TRBD2 (6 bases). The CDR3 has 13 residues. The V gene lost 7 bases and the J gene lost 4 bases, with 11 bases spanning the gap. The CDR3: CASNGGKYNEQFF. CDR3 coding DNA: TGTGCCAGCAACGGAGGGAAATACAATGAGCAGTTCTTC.